The T cell receptor (beta chain) described here comes from a study of cytomegalovirus exposure and HLA in healthy donors. Comments on this clone: Its antigen is as yet unknown.

The primer mix had 60 Vbeta and 13 Jbeta primers. Here immunoSEQ multiplex PCR was the method, and the copy in TCRdb shows in-frame clones only, minus some. The sample lists some 150,000 clones; 80% were seen once. Findings and caveats of the study: Information on immune exposure was restricted to one variable (CMV serostatus). Later analysis identified a missense DCLRE1C variant that was linked to TCR beta V- and J-gene trimming. Some V segments, including TRBV6-2 and TRBV6-3, were excluded as indistinguishable.

Trimming cost V 4 bases and J 5 bases, with 12 bases left between them. CDR1 and CDR2 from the germline V gene are SGHRS and YFSETQ. The CDR3 contains 13 residues. The sequenced sample was PBMCs. This TCR came from a woman aged 40 to 49 in good health and CMV-seropositive. V and J are TRBV5-1 and TRBJ1-1; D gene ambiguous. CDR3 sequence: CASSVEGGTEAFF. For the CDR3, the DNA is TGCGCCAGCAGCGTAGAGGGAGGAACTGAAGCTTTCTTT.